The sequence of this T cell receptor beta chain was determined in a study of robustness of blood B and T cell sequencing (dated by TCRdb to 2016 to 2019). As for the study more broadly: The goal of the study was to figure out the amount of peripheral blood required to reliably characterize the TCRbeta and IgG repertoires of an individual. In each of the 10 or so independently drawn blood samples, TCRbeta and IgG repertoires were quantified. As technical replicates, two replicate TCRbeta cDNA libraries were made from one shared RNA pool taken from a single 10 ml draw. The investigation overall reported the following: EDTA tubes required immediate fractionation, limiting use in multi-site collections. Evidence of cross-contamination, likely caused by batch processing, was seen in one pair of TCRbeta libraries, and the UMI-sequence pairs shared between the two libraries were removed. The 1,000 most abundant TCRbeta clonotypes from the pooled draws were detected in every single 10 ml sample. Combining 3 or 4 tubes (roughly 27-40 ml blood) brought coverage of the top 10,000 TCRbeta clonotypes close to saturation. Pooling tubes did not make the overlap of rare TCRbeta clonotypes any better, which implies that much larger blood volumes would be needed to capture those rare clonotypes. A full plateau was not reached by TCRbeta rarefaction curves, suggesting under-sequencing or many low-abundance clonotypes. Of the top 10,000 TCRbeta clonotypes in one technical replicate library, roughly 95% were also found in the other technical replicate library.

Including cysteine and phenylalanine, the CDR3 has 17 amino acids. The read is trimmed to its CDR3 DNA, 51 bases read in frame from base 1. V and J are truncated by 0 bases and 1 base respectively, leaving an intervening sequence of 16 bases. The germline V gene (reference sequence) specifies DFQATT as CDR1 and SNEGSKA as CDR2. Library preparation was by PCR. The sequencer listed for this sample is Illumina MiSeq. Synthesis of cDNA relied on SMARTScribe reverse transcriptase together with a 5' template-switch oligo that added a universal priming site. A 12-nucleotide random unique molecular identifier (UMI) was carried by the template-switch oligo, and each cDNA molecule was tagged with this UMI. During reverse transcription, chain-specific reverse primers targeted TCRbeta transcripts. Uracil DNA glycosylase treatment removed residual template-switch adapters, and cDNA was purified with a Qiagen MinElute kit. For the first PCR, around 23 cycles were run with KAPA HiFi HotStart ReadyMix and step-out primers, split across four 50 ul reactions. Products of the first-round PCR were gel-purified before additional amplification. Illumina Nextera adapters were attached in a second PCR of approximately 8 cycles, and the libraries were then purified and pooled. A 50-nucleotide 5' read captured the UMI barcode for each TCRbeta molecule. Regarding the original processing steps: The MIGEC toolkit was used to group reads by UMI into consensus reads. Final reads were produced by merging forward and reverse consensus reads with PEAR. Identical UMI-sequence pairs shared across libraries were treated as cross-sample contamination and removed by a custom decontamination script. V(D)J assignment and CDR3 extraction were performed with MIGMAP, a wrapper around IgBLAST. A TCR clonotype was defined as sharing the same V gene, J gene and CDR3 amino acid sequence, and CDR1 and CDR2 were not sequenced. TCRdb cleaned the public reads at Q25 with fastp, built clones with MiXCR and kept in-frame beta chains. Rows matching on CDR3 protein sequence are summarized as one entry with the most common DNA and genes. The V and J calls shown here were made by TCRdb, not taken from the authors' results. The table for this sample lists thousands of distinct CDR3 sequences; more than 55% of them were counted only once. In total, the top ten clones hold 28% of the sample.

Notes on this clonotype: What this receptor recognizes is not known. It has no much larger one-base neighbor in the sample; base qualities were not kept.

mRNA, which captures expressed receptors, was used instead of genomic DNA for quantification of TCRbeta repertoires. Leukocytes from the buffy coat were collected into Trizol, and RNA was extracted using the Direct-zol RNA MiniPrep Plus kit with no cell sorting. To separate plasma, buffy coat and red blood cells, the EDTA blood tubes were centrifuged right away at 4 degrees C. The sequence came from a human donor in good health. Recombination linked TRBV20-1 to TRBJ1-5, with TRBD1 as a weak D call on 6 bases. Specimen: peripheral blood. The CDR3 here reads CSAREDIFGGSNQPQHF. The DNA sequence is TGCAGTGCTAGAGAAGACATTTTTGGGGGCAGCAATCAGCCCCAGCATTTT.